These 16 T cell receptor beta chains came from one sample sequenced in a study of T cell responses to AZD1222 COVID-19 vaccine. The method was immunoSEQ multiplex PCR; TCRdb's version includes in-frame clones alone and lacks a portion of them. The profile covers around 130,000 clones, with 90% appearing a single time and under 4.5% taken by the ten largest. The sequences come from peripheral blood, collected 28 days after the second dose of the MenACWY control vaccine. Receptors were obtained from an adult who received the MenACWY meningococcal vaccine as a control.

This chain joins TRBV3-1 (or the pseudogene TRBV3-2) and TRBJ1-2; a possible D gene is TRBD1 (5 bases). CDR3 length equals 14 residues. Deletions cut 5 bases from V and 3 bases from J, with 13 bases between. In germline, CDR1 is LGHDT, CDR2 YNNKEL (reference sequence). CDR3 sequence reads: CASSGRGDYYGYTF. In DNA, the CDR3 is TGTGCCAGCAGCGGGCGGGGGGATTACTATGGCTACACCTTC.

The genes are TRBV28 and TRBJ2-2; D is tentatively TRBD1 or TRBD2 (6 bases each). Between the trimmed V and J ends, which lost 2 bases and 5 bases, there was a span of 18 bases. Looked up from germline, CDR1 is MDHEN and CDR2 is SYDVKM. The CDR3 consists of 17 residues. CDR3 in amino acids: CASSLGGRISGTGELFF. The CDR3 coding sequence is TGTGCCAGCAGTTTAGGGGGGCGCATAAGTGGGACCGGGGAGCTGTTTTTT.

The chain links TRBV7-2 to TRBJ1-5, with D perhaps TRBD1 (6 bases). CDR3 length: 14 residues. CDR1 is SGHTA, CDR2 FQGNSA, per germline. Trimming removed 4 bases at V and 2 bases at J, with 9 bases between. CDR3 coding DNA: TGTGCCAGCAGCTGGGGGCAGGGCAATCAGCCCCAGCATTTT. Translating it yields CASSWGQGNQPQHF.

The chain couples TRBV4-2 to TRBJ2-4; TRBD2 agrees at 8 bases. Per germline, CDR1 LGHNA and CDR2 YNFKEQ. Trimming removed 1 base from V and 5 bases from J; junction bases left unmatched: 7. This CDR3 region has 16 residues. The CDR3 here is CASSQVGPGGQNIQYF. The CDR3 DNA is TGTGCCAGCAGCCAAGTCGGGCCGGGGGGGCAAAACATTCAGTACTTC.

The J gene is TRBJ2-6, the V gene TRBV20-1; D is unresolved. The CDR3 extends over 17 amino acids. Trimming shortened V by 3 bases and J by 1 base, and 16 bases separated the two germline ends. The V gene's germline CDR1 is DFQATT and CDR2 SNEGSKA (reference sequence). This chain's CDR3 is CSASKRNTLSGANVLTF. The CDR3 bases are TGCAGTGCTAGTAAGCGAAATACTCTGTCTGGGGCCAACGTCCTGACTTTC.

J is TRBJ2-4 and V is TRBV28; 7 bases match TRBD2. The CDR3 totals 17 residues. The V gene's germline CDR1 is MDHEN and CDR2 SYDVKM. Trimming at V came to 3 bases and at J to 3 bases, leaving 11 bases not matched to a gene. CDR3 residues: CASSLGRGVLVKNIQYF. For the CDR3, the DNA is TGTGCCAGCAGTTTGGGTCGGGGGGTCCTCGTCAAAAACATTCAGTACTTC.

J is TRBJ2-3 and V is TRBV19; 8 nucleotides align to TRBD2. The CDR3 loop spans 15 amino acids. From germline, CDR1 is LNHDA and CDR2 SQIVND (reference sequence). V shed 8 bases and J 0 bases; nucleotides not matched to a gene: 7. The CDR3 sequence: CASAGTSSSTDTQYF. DNA of the CDR3: TGTGCCAGTGCCGGGACTAGTTCTAGCACAGATACGCAGTATTTT.

The chain has TRBV18 and TRBJ2-3, with 7 bases lining up with TRBD1. Germline V gene sequence: CDR1 KGHSH, CDR2 LQKENI. Germline trimming cut 5 bases from V and 3 bases from J; bases unmatched to any gene: 11. The CDR3 sequence is 16 residues long. Here the CDR3 reads CASSGDSSFFTDTQYF. The CDR3 region has the DNA TGTGCCAGCTCAGGGGACAGTTCCTTTTTTACAGATACGCAGTATTTT.

In DNA, the CDR3 is TGTGCCAGCAGTTTATTTGCGGGGAACACTGAAGCTTTCTTT. Translated: CASSLFAGNTEAFF. This chain joins TRBV28 and TRBJ1-1; no clear D. V was clipped by 1 base and J by 1 base, with 7 bases between them. Germline V lookup: CDR1 MDHEN, CDR2 SYDVKM. The CDR3 contains 14 residues.

This chain connects TRBV3-1 (or the pseudogene TRBV3-2) to TRBJ1-2, with a possible D match to TRBD1 (5 bases). CDR1 and CDR2 (germline): LGHDT, YNNKEL (reference sequence). The V end lost 1 base, the J end lost 4 bases, and 13 bases lay between the germline ends. The CDR3 extends over 15 amino acids. CDR3 in DNA: TGTGCCAGCAGCCAAGTGGCGGGGCCCTTCTATGGCTACACCTTC. Amino acid sequence: CASSQVAGPFYGYTF.

The gene calls are TRBV5-1 and TRBJ2-3; TRBD2 matches at 9 bases. Trimming cost V 0 bases and J 5 bases; bases outside gene matches: 1. The CDR3 spans 14 residues. Germline CDR1 SGHRS, CDR2 YFSETQ. The CDR3 protein is CASSLGLAVDTQYF. The CDR3 DNA reads as TGCGCCAGCAGCTTGGGACTAGCGGTAGATACGCAGTATTTT.

The CDR3, as DNA: TGTGCCAGCAGCTTAACAGGGGCCGTGGGTCAGCCCCAGCATTTT. Translating it yields CASSLTGAVGQPQHF. The gene calls are TRBV7-2 and TRBJ1-5; TRBD1 aligns across 7 bases. Looked up from germline, CDR1 is SGHTA and CDR2 is FQGNSA. The V segment lost 2 bases and the J segment 6 bases; nucleotides outside the gene matches: 7. This CDR3 is 15 amino acids long.

The chain combines TRBV14 with TRBJ2-3; D gene uncertain. CDR3 size: 16 residues. Trimming removed 0 bases from V and 0 bases from J, with 10 bases in between. Germline CDR1 is SGHDN and CDR2 is FVKESK. The CDR3 sequence: CASSQEVPASTDTQYF. The CDR3 DNA reads TGTGCCAGCAGCCAAGAGGTACCGGCTAGCACAGATACGCAGTATTTT.

The rearrangement uses TRBV6-5 and TRBJ1-1; a possible D gene is TRBD1 (5 bases). Germline V gene lookup returns CDR1 MNHEY and CDR2 SVGAGI. The V end was cut by 6 bases, the J end by 0 bases, with 11 bases between. This CDR3 has 14 residues. The CDR3 region is CASRQSGMNTEAFF. CDR3 bases: TGTGCCAGCAGGCAATCAGGGATGAACACTGAAGCTTTCTTT.

The count of this clone is one. The gene calls are TRBV12-3 or TRBV12-4 and TRBJ1-2; no definite D call. With 6 bases removed from V and 4 bases from J, the gap between germline ends came to 9 bases. The CDR3 totals 12 residues. The CDR3 DNA sequence: TGTGCCAGCAGCCCCTCCAGCTATGGCTACACCTTC. Translation: CASSPSSYGYTF.

This clone was seen only once. The chain carries TRBV5-1 and TRBJ2-3; the match to TRBD2 covers 8 bases. V trimming: 4 bases; J trimming: 9 bases; junction bases outside the gene matches: 16. The length of the CDR3 is 16 residues. Germline V gene data show CDR1 as SGHRS and CDR2 as YFSETQ. This CDR3 reads CASSPTSGGSVYTQYF. The CDR3 bases are TGCGCCAGCAGCCCTACCAGCGGGGGCTCAGTATACACGCAGTATTTT.